This paragraph covers one TCR beta chain sequence. Its antigen is as yet unknown. This sample is drawn from a study of T cell responses to AZD1222 COVID-19 vaccine. Study observations and caveats: Spike as a whole was targeted by vaccine-associated CD4 TCRs, dominant at 160-218 and 743-854. Females outnumbered males among donors, who were mostly white British; clonal diversity was possibly underestimated. After the peak T cell response, and only then, were repertoires sampled.

Looked up from germline, CDR1 is MDHEN and CDR2 is SYDVKM. The V end lost 2 bases, the J end lost 2 bases, and 7 bases lay between the germline ends. CDR3 length: 14 residues. Sequenced by immunoSEQ multiplex PCR; TCRdb stores in-frame clones only, minus some. The repertoire includes around 130,000 clones, around 90% of them detected once, and 4% to 5% sits in the top ten. Sequencing was performed on peripheral blood, taken 28 days after the second dose of the MenACWY control vaccine. The V gene is TRBV28, the J gene TRBJ1-5; D not resolved. This TCR was sampled from an adult who received the MenACWY meningococcal vaccine as a control. The CDR3 sequence: CASSLQVGNQPQHF. DNA of the CDR3: TGTGCCAGCAGTTTACAGGTCGGCAATCAGCCCCAGCATTTT.